This TCR beta chain was sequenced during a study of T cells after posttransplantation cyclophosphamide listed by TCRdb under 2016. With respect to the entire study: The study tracked T cell repertoire reconstitution by TRB sequencing after myeloablative bone marrow transplantation using posttransplantation cyclophosphamide as GVHD prophylaxis. Antigen receptor sequencing covered samples from a few dozen PTCy-treated patients and approximately 15 of their related bone marrow donors. Blood from every one of the approximately 30 PTCy patients who had 1-year posttransplant specimens underwent TRB sequencing. In 3 patients, up to about 3 additional blood samples taken between 2 and 5.2 years after transplant also underwent TRB sequencing, as did pretransplant blood from 4 patients. Because TRA and TRB clonality were tightly correlated in 9 samples, subsequent TCR analyses were focused on TRB only. Public TRB sequences were searched against a database of over 3,600 sequences associated with responses to pathogens, tumor antigens, self-antigens and alloantigens.

This clone appeared once. No antigen is known for it. There are no base qualities to consult, and no much larger clone falls within one base. V trim: 4 bases; J trim: 3 bases; unmatched bases: 6. CDR1 and CDR2 were assigned from the germline V gene as SNHLY and FYNNEI. The CDR3 covers 16 residues, taking in both the cysteine and the phenylalanine. Kept here is only the CDR3 DNA, which spans 48 bases and is read in frame from base 1. General study outcomes and caveats: The TRB repertoires of T cells infiltrating skin or GI tract showed only limited overlap with the TRB repertoires of T cells in blood. Donor-recipient similarity was low at 1-2 months but increased during the first year, and donor CD8+ memory clones often dominated later blood repertoires. Across 35 to 45 patients, TRB clonality was highly associated with recipient CMV seropositivity and CMV reactivation, and diversity in PTCy patients was similar to diversity in CNI/methotrexate controls.

Genomic DNA was the input for TRB sequencing, which was run either with the immunoSEQ assay at survey resolution or with the hsTCRB kit. Processing in the source paper ran as follows. Initial read processing used immunoSEQ software, and repertoire analyses used the LymphoSeq R package. For each TRB dataset, clonality was calculated as 1 minus normalized Shannon entropy, and the Gini coefficient was computed as well. To infer phenotypes in unsorted samples, TRB sequences from sorted subsets of the recipient or donor were mapped onto unsorted samples from the same recipient. TCRdb limited this immuneACCESS table to in-frame rearrangements with V and J called. A share of clones is missing; checked studies link under half to unresolved V genes, and the rest is unexplained. V, J and clone size are those of that table, while D and trimming were read from the DNA. The sample table records about 21,000 clones; around 87% of these occur just once. The top ten constitute around 1.9% of the sample.

The control cohort was about 10 patients given myeloablative marrow transplants with methotrexate plus a calcineurin inhibitor, sampled 1 year after transplant. Mononuclear cells from peripheral blood and bone marrow were separated by Ficoll-Hypaque density centrifugation and then cryopreserved. This sample comprised PBMCs, obtained just over 350 days after allogeneic stem cell transplant with calcineurin inhibitor and methotrexate. This receptor was taken from a female patient in her 30s who received an allogeneic stem cell transplant from an unrelated donor, was CMV-positive, and had acute and chronic GVHD. The graft donor may be the source of some T cells after a transplant. The chain was built from TRBV2 and TRBJ1-3, with 10 junctional bases fitting TRBD1. This receptor has the CDR3 CASSGGQGIRGNTIYF. In nucleotide form, the sequence is TGTGCCAGCAGTGGGGGACAGGGGATTCGTGGAAACACCATATATTTT.